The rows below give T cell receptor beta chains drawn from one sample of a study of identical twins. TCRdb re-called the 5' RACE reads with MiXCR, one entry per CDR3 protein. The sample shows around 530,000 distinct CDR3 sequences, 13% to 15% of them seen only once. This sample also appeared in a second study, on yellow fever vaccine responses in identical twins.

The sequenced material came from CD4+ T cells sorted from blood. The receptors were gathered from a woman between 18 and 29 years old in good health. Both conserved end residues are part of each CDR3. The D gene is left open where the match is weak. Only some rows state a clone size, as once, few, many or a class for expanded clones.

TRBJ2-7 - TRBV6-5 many TGTGCCAGCAGCCCCCAATCAGGGTTCGAGCAGTACTTC CASSPQSGFEQYF
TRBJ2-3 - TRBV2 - TGTGCCAGCAGTGAAAATGTCCCCAGGACGCAGTATTTT CASSENVPRTQYF
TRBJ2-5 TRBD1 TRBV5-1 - TGCGCCAGCAGCGTCGACAGGGGAGGCGGCGAGACCCAGTACTTC CASSVDRGGGETQYF
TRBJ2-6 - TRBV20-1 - TGCAGTGCTAGAGTTTCGACCTCTGGGGCCAACGTCCTGACTTTC CSARVSTSGANVLTF
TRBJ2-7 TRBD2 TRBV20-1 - TGCAGTGCCGAAGGACTAGCGTTGTACGAGCAGTACTTC CSAEGLALYEQYF
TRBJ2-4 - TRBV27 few TGTGCCAGCAGTTTATCGCTTCCGGGGGCCAAAAACATTCAGTACTTC CASSLSLPGAKNIQYF
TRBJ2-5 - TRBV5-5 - TGTGCCAGCAGCTTGGCAGTGGGAGACCGGGAGACCCAGTACTTC CASSLAVGDRETQYF
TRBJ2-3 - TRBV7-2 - TGTGCCAGCAGCTTAGAGGGGAAGAGGCAGTATTTT CASSLEGKRQYF
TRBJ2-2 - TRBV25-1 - TGTGCCAGCAGTGGGCATGGCGGTTACACCGGGGAGCTGTTTTTT CASSGHGGYTGELFF
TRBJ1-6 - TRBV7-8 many TGTGCCAGCAGCTTAGAGGGGGGGAGGGGTTCACCCCTCCACTTT CASSLEGGRGSPLHF
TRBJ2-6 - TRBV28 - TGTGCCAGCGGATCCCCGACCATAAACTCTGGGGCCAACGTCCTGACTTTC CASGSPTINSGANVLTF
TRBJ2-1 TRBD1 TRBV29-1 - TGCAGCGCCAATGACAGGGGACTCTACAATGAGCAGTTCTTC CSANDRGLYNEQFF
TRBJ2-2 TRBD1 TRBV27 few TGTGCCAGCAGTTCTGGACAGGTCCTCCGAACCGGGGAGCTGTTTTTT CASSSGQVLRTGELFF
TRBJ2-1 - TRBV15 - TGTGCCACCAGCAGAGACGGTTCTAGCCCCTACAATGAGCAGTTCTTC CATSRDGSSPYNEQFF
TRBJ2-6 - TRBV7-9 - TGTGCCAGCAGCTTAGCTGCAGGGAGCTCTGGGGCCAACGTCCTGACTTTC CASSLAAGSSGANVLTF
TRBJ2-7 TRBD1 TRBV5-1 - TGCGCCAGCAGCAACCGGGACAGGGTGGATGAGCAGTACTTC CASSNRDRVDEQYF
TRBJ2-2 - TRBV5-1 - TGCGCCAGCAGCTTGTTTCCGATAACGGGTCCCGGGGAGCTGTTTTTT CASSLFPITGPGELFF